What follows are 10 T cell receptor beta chains derived from one specimen sequenced in a study of radiation and T cells in renal cell carcinoma. The time point: baseline pretreatment blood. Treatment denoted: 15 Gy SBRT to primary tumor, nephrectomy 4 weeks later. TCRdb's copy holds only in-frame clones and misses some; the assay was immunoSEQ multiplex PCR. The sample holds about 150,000 clones; 88% are singletons and the top ten take around 4%. The specimen comprised blood, sampled from a patient whose treatment included radiotherapy and nephrectomy. The receptors come from a woman in her seventies with renal cell carcinoma.

The chain combines TRBV6-6 with TRBJ1-4; weak D call: TRBD1 (5 bases). Looked up from germline, CDR1 is MNHNY and CDR2 is SVGAGI (reference sequence). Trimming pared 2 bases from V and 6 bases from J, leaving 16 bases between. The CDR3 loop spans 16 amino acids. The CDR3 sequence: CASSYGALSLDEKLFF. The DNA of the CDR3 is TGTGCCAGCAGTTACGGGGCCCTTTCTTTGGATGAAAAACTGTTTTTT.

The chain carries TRBV19 and TRBJ1-1, with D maybe TRBD1 (5 bases). The CDR3 spans 14 residues. Trimming removed 9 bases from V and 1 base from J, with 15 bases in between. Germline lookup yields CDR1 LNHDA and CDR2 SQIVND (reference sequence). Here the CDR3 DNA reads TGTGCCAGCGGACGGGGGGAGTGGAACACTGAAGCTTTCTTT. Translated: CASGRGEWNTEAFF.

The chain has TRBV2 and TRBJ2-7; maybe TRBD2 (6 bases). The germline gives CDR1 SNHLY, CDR2 FYNNEI. The CDR3 consists of 14 residues. Between the trimmed V and J ends, which lost 7 bases and 6 bases, there was a span of 19 bases. CDR3 in DNA: TGTGCCAGCAACCCGGACTCAGCGGGCGGCGAGCAGTACTTC. Translation: CASNPDSAGGEQYF.

This clone turned up a few times. Other DNA sequences in this sample translate to the same CDR3. The chain joins TRBV6-5 to TRBJ1-1; 8 bases are shared with TRBD1. CDR3 length equals 14 residues. Germline V gene sequence: CDR1 MNHEY, CDR2 SVGAGI. J was trimmed by 0 bases and V by 5 bases; bases with no gene match: 2. The CDR3 DNA reads as TGTGCCAGCAGTCGGACAGGGTTGAACACTGAAGCTTTCTTT. Protein product: CASSRTGLNTEAFF.

This clone was seen a few times. V and J are TRBV2 and TRBJ1-5, with no clear D. Germline-derived CDR1 and CDR2 are SNHLY and FYNNEI. Trimming left V 4 bases short and J 4 bases short, with 8 bases between. The CDR3 covers 13 residues. The CDR3 spells CASSARGNQPQHF. CDR3 nucleotide sequence: TGTGCCAGCAGTGCGAGAGGTAATCAGCCCCAGCATTTT.

This rearrangement joins TRBV9 to TRBJ2-3; TRBD2 matches at 8 bases. J was trimmed by 2 bases and V by 0 bases; bases with no gene match: 5. The CDR3 has 16 amino acids. Germline V gene data show CDR1 as SGDLS and CDR2 as YYNGEE. CDR3 DNA sequence: TGTGCCAGCAGCGTAGAGAATAGCGGGGTCACAGATACGCAGTATTTT. It translates to CASSVENSGVTDTQYF. Full variable domain (missing parts from reference TRBV9 and TRBJ2-3): DSGVTQTPKHLITATGQRVTLRCSPRSGDLSVYWYQQSLDQGLQFLIQYYNGEERAKGNILERFSAQQFPDLHSELNLSSLELGDSALYFCASSVENSGVTDTQYFGPGTRLTVL.

This chain uses TRBV4-1 with TRBJ1-1, with D maybe TRBD1 (5 bases). In germline, CDR1 is MGHRA, CDR2 YSYEKL. Trimming took off 2 bases at V and 9 bases at J, with 19 bases between the two ends. The CDR3 contains 15 residues. In DNA form, the CDR3 reads TGCGCCAGCAGCCAATCCGACAGAAGCGTCCCTAAAGCTTTCTTT. It yields the protein CASSQSDRSVPKAFF.

The chain recombines TRBV2 with TRBJ1-5; D ambiguous. Germline-derived CDR1 and CDR2 are SNHLY and FYNNEI. V was shortened by 8 bases and J by 0 bases, with 11 bases between the two germline ends. The CDR3 is 14 amino acids. The DNA for the CDR3 is TGTGCCAGCGAGGGATTCCCTAGCAATCAGCCCCAGCATTTT. Protein sequence: CASEGFPSNQPQHF.

DNA of the CDR3: TGCGCCAGCAGCTTGGCGGCGGACACAGATACGCAGTATTTT. Translation gives CASSLAADTDTQYF. The chain employs TRBV5-1 and TRBJ2-3; D unclear. The V gene lost 0 bases and the J gene lost 2 bases, with 7 bases spanning the gap. The CDR3 is made up of 14 amino acids. Germline V gives CDR1 SGHRS, CDR2 YFSETQ.

This clone showed up just once. The V gene is TRBV14, the J gene TRBJ2-7; D unresolved. The CDR3 runs 13 residues. The germline V and J ends were trimmed by 1 base and 3 bases, with 7 bases remaining between them. Germline assignment: CDR1 SGHDN and CDR2 FVKESK. The CDR3, as DNA: TGTGCCAGCAGCCAAGGCAAGGGCTACGAGCAGTACTTC. The encoded protein is CASSQGKGYEQYF.